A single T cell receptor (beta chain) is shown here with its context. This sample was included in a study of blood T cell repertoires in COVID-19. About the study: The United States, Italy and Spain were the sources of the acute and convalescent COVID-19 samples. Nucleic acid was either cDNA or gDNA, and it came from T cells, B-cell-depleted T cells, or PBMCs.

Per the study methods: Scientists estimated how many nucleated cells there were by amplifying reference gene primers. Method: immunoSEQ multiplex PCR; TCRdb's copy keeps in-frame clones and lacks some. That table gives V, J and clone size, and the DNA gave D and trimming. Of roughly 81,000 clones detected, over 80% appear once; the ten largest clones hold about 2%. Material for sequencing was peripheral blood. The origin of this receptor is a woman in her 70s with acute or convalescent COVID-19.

The chain's CDR3 is CASSSTGESEAFF. The CDR3, as DNA: TGTGCCAGCAGCTCCACAGGGGAGTCTGAAGCTTTCTTT. V gene TRBV7-9 combines with J gene TRBJ1-1; 7 nucleotides align to TRBD1. Trimming took 4 bases from V and 6 from J; bases not matched to a gene: 5. Germline lookup yields CDR1 SEHNR and CDR2 FQNEAQ (reference sequence). The CDR3 is 13 amino acids.